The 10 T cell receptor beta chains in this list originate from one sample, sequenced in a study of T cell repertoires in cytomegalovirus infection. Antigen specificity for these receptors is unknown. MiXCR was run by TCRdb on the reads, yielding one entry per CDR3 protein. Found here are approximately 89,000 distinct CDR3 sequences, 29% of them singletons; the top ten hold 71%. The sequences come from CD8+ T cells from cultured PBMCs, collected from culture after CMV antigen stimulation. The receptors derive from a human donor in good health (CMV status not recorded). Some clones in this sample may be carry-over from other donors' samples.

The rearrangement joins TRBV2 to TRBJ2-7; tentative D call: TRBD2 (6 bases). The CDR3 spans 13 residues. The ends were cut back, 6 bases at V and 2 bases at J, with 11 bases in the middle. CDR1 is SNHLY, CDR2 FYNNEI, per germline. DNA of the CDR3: TGTGCCAGCAGGGTTAGCGGCACCTACGAGCAGTACTTC. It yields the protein CASRVSGTYEQYF.

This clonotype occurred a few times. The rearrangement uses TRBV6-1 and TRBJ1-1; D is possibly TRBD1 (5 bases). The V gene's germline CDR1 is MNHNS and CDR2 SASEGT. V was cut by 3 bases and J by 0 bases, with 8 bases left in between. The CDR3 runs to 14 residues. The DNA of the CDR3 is TGTGCCAGCAGTGAGGACAACGTGAACACTGAAGCTTTCTTT. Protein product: CASSEDNVNTEAFF.

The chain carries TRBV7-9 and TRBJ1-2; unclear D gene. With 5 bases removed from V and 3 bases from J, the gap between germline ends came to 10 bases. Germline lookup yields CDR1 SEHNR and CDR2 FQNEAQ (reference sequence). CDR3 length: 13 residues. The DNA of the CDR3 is TGTGCCAGCAGCCCCGTCGGGGACTATGGCTACACCTTC. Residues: CASSPVGDYGYTF. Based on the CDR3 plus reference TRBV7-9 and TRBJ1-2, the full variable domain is DTGVSQNPRHKITKRGQNVTFRCDPISEHNRLYWYRQTLGQGPEFLTYFQNEAQLEKSRLLSDRFSAERPKGSFSTLEIQRTEQGDSAMYLCASSPVGDYGYTFGSGTRLTVV.

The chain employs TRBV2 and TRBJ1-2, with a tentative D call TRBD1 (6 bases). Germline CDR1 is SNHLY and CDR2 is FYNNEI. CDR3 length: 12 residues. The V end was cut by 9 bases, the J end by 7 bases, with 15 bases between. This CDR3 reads CARGGPDGGYTF. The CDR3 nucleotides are TGTGCCAGGGGGGGGCCGGACGGTGGCTACACCTTC.

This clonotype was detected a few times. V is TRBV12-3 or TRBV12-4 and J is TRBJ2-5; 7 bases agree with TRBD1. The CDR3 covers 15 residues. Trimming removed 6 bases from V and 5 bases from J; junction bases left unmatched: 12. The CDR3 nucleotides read TGTGCCAGCAGCCATGAGAGGGGGCGCGAGGAGACCCAGTACTTC. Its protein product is CASSHERGREETQYF.

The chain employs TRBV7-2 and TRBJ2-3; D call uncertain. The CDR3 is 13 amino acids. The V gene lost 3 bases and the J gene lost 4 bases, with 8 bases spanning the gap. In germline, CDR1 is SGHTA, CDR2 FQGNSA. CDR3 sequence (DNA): TGTGCCAGCAGCTTTGTCCCGGCAGATACGCAGTATTTT. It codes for CASSFVPADTQYF.

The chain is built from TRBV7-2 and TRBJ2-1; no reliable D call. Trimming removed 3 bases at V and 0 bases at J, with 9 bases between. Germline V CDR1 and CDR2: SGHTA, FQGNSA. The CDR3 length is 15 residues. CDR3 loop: CASSLVPNSYNEQFF. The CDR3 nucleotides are TGTGCCAGCAGCTTGGTGCCGAACTCCTACAATGAGCAGTTCTTC.

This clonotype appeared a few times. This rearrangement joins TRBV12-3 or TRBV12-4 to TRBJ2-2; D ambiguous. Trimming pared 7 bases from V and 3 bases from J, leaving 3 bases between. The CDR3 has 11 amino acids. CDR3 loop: CASTDTGELFF. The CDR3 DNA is TGTGCCAGCACCGACACCGGGGAGCTGTTTTTT.

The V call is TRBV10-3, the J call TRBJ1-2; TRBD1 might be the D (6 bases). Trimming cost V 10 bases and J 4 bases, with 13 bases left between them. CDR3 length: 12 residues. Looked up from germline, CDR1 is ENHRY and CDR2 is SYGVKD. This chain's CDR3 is CATQTGPYGYTF. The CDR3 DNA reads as TGTGCCACCCAGACAGGACCCTATGGCTACACCTTC.

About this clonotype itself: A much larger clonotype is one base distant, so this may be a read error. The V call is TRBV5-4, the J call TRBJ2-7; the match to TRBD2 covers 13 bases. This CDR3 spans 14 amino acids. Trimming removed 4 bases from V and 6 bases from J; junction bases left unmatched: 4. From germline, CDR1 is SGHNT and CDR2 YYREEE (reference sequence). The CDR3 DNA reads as TGTGCCAGCAGCCCCGGGACTAGCGGGGCCGAGCAGTACTTC. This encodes CASSPGTSGAEQYF.